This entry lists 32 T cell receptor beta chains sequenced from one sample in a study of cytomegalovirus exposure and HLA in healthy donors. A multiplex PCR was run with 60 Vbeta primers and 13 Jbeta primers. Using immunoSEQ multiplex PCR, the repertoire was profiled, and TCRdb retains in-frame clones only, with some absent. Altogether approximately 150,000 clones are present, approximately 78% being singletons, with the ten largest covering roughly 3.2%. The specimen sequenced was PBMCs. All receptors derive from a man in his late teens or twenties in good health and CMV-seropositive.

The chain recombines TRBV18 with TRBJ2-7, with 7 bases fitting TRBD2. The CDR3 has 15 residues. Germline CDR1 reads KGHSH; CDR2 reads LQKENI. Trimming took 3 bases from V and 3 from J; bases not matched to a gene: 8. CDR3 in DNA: TGTGCCAGCTCACCCGTAGCGAGCGGGAACTACGAGCAGTACTTC. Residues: CASSPVASGNYEQYF. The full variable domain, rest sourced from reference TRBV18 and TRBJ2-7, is NAGVMQNPRHLVRRRGQEARLRCSPMKGHSHVYWYRQLPEEGLKFMVYLQKENIIDESGMPKERFSAEFPKEGPSILRIQQVVRGDSAAYFCASSPVASGNYEQYFGPGTRLTVT.

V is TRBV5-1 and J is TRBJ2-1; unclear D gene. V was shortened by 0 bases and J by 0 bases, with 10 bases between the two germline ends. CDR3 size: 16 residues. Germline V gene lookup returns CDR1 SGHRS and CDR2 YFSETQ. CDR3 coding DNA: TGCGCCAGCAGCTTGGGAGACCCTAGCTCCTACAATGAGCAGTTCTTC. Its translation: CASSLGDPSSYNEQFF.

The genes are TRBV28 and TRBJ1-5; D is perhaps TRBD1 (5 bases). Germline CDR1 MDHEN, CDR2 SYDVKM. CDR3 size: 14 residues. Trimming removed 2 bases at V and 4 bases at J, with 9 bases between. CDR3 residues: CASSLQGWNQPQHF. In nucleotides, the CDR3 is TGTGCCAGCAGTTTACAGGGTTGGAATCAGCCCCAGCATTTT.

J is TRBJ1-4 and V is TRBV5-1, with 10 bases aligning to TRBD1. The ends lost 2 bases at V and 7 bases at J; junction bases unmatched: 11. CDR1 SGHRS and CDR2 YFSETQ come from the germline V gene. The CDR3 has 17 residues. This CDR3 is CASSFSGQGRRAEKLFF. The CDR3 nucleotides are TGCGCCAGCAGCTTCTCGGGACAGGGGAGACGGGCTGAAAAACTGTTTTTT.

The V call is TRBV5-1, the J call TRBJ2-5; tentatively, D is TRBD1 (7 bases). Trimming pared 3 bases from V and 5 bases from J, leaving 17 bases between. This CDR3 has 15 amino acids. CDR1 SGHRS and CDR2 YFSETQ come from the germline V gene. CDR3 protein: CASSSGDSPWETQYF. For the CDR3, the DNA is TGCGCCAGCAGCTCGGGGGACAGCCCATGGGAGACCCAGTACTTC.

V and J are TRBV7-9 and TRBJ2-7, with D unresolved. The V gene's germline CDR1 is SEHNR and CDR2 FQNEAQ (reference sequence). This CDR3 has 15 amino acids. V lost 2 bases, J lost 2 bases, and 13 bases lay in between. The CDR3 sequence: CASSLPRHLPYEQYF. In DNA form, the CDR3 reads TGTGCCAGCAGCTTACCCCGACACCTCCCCTACGAGCAGTACTTC.

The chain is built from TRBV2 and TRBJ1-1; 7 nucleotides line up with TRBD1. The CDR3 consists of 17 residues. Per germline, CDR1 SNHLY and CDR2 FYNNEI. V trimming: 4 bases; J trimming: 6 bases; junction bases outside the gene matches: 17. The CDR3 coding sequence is TGTGCCAGCAGTGGGACAGGCTCCACTCATTCCCTCGCTGAAGCTTTCTTT. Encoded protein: CASSGTGSTHSLAEAFF. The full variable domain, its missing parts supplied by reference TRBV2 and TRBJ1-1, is EPEVTQTPSHQVTQMGQEVILRCVPISNHLYFYWYRQILGQKVEFLVSFYNNEISEKSEIFDDQFSVERPDGSNFTLKIRSTKLEDSAMYFCASSGTGSTHSLAEAFFGQGTRLTVV.

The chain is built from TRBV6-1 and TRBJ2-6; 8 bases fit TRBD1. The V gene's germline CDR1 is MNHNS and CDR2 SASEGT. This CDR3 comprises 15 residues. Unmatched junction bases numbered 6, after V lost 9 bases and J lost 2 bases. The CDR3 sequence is CASNLQGAGANVLTF. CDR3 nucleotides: TGTGCCAGTAATTTACAGGGGGCTGGGGCCAACGTCCTGACTTTC.

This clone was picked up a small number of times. The CDR3 loop reads CASSLTASYEQYF. In nucleotides, the CDR3 is TGTGCCAGCAGCTTGACAGCCTCCTACGAGCAGTACTTC. The V and J genes are TRBV5-6 and TRBJ2-7; no definite D call. The length of the CDR3 is 13 residues. CDR1 is SGHDT, CDR2 YYEEEE, per germline. Trimming pared 1 base from V and 0 bases from J, leaving 5 bases between.

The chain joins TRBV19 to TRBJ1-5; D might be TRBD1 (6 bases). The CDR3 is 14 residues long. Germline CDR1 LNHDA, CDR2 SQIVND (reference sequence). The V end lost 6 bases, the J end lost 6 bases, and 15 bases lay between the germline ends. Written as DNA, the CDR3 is TGTGCCAGTAGCCTAGGGGGTAGGGGTCAGCCCCAGCATTTT. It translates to CASSLGGRGQPQHF.

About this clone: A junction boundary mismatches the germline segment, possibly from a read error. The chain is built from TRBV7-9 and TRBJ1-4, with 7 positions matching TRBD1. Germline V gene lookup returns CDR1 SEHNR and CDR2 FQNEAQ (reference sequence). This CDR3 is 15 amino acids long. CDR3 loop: CSSSGRGRTNEKLFF. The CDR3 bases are TGTTCCAGCAGCGGCAGGGGGAGAACTAATGAAAAACTGTTTTTT. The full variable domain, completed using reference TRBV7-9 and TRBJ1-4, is DTGVSQNPRHKITKRGQNVTFRCDPISEHNRLYWYRQTLGQGPEFLTYFQNEAQLEKSRLLSDRFSAERPKGSFSTLEIQRTEQGDSAMYLCSSSGRGRTNEKLFFGSGTQLSVL.

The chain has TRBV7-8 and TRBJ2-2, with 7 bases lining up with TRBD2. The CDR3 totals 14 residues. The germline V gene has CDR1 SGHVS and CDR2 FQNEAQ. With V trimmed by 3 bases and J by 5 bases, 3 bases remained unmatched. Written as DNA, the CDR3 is TGTGCCAGCAGCTTCCAGCGGGATACCGGGGAGCTGTTTTTT. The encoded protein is CASSFQRDTGELFF.

Here the CDR3 DNA reads TGTGCCAGTAGTTACAGGGGGCTGGACTATGGCTACACCTTC. Translated, it gives CASSYRGLDYGYTF. The gene calls are TRBV19 and TRBJ1-2; 9 nucleotides align to TRBD1. The CDR3 contains 14 residues. Germline CDR1 and CDR2: LNHDA and SQIVND (reference sequence). Germline trimming cut 5 bases from V and 3 bases from J; bases unmatched to any gene: 4.

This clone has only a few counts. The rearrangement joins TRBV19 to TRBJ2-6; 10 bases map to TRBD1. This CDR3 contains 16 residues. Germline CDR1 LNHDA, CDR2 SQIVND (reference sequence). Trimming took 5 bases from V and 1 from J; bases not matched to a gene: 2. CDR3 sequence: CASSRDRGSGANVLTF. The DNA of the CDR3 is TGTGCCAGTAGTCGGGACAGGGGTTCTGGGGCCAACGTCCTGACTTTC. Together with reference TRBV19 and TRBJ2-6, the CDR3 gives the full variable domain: DGGITQSPKYLFRKEGQNVTLSCEQNLNHDAMYWYRQDPGQGLRLIYYSQIVNDFQKGDIAEGYSVSREKKESFPLTVTSAQKNPTAFYLCASSRDRGSGANVLTFGAGSRLTVL.

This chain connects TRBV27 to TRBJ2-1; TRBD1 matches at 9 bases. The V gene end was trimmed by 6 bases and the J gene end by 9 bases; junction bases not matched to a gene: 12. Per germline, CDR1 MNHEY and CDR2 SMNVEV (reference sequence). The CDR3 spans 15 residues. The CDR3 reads CASSQRPGQGGEQFF. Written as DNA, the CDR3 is TGTGCCAGCAGCCAAAGGCCGGGACAGGGAGGTGAGCAGTTCTTC.

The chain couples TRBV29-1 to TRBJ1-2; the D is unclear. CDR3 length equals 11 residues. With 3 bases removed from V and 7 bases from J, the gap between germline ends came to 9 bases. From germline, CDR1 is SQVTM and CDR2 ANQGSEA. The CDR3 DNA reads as TGCAGCGTTGACGGAGGACTTGGCTACACCTTC. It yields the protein CSVDGGLGYTF.

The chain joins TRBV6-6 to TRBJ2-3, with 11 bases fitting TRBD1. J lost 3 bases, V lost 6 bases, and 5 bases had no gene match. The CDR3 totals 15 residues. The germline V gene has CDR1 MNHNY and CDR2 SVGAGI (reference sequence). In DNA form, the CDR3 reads TGTGCCAGCAGCTTGGGACAGGGGGATACAGATACGCAGTATTTT. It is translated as CASSLGQGDTDTQYF.

The CDR3 sequence: CASSEAPPLSYEQYF. The DNA for the CDR3 is TGTGCCAGCAGTGAAGCCCCCCCCCTCTCCTACGAGCAGTACTTC. The chain carries TRBV2 and TRBJ2-7; D ambiguous. Trimming removed 0 bases from V and 0 bases from J, with 9 bases in between. The CDR3 covers 15 residues. Germline V gene sequence: CDR1 SNHLY, CDR2 FYNNEI.

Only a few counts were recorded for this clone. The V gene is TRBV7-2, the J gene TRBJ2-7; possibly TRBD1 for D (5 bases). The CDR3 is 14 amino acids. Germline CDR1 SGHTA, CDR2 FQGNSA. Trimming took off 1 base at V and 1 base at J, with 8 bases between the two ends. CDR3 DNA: TGTGCCAGCAGCTTAGGACCAGGGTCCTACGAGCAGTACTTC. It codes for CASSLGPGSYEQYF.

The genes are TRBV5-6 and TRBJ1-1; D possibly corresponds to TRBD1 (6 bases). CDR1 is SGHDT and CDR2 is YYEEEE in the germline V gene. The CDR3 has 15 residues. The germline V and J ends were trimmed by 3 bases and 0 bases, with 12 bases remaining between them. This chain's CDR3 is CASSWTDEMNTEAFF. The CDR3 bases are TGTGCCAGCAGCTGGACAGACGAAATGAACACTGAAGCTTTCTTT.

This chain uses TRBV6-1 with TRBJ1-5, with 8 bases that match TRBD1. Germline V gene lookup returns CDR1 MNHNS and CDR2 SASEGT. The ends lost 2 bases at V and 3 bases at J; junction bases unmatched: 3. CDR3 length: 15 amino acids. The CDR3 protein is CASSEQGALNQPQHF. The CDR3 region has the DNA TGTGCCAGCAGTGAACAGGGGGCTCTCAATCAGCCCCAGCATTTT.

This chain's CDR3 is CASRLSAVQRVGDTQYF. As DNA, the CDR3 is TGTGCCAGCAGGCTCTCAGCGGTCCAACGGGTTGGAGATACGCAGTATTTT. The chain employs TRBV28 and TRBJ2-3, with D perhaps matching TRBD2 (5 bases). The CDR3 runs to 17 residues. CDR1 is MDHEN, CDR2 SYDVKM, per germline. V was cut by 6 bases and J by 5 bases, with 24 bases left in between.

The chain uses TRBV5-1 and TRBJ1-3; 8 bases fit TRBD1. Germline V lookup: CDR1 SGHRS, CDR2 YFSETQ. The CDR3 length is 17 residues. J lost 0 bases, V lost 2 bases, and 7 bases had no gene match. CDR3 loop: CASSFSGTGLSGNTIYF. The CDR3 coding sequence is TGCGCCAGCAGCTTTTCGGGGACAGGCCTCTCTGGAAACACCATATATTTT.

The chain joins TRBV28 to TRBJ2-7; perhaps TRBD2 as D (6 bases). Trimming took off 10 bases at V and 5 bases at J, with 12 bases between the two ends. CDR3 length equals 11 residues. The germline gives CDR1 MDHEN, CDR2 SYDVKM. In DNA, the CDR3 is TGTGCCACCCTGGGGGGTAACGAGCAGTACTTC. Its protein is CATLGGNEQYF.

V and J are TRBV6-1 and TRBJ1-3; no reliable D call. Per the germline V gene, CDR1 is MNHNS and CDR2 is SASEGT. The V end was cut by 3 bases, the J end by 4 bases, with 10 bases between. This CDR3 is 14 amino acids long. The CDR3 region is CASSDGVSGNTIYF. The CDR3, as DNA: TGTGCCAGCAGTGACGGGGTATCCGGAAACACCATATATTTT.

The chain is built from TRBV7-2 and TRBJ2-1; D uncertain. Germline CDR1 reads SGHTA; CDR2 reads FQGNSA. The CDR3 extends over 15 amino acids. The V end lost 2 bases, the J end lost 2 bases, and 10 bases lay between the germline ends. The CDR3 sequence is CASSLKQATYNEQFF. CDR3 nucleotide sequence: TGTGCCAGCAGCTTAAAGCAGGCGACCTACAATGAGCAGTTCTTC.

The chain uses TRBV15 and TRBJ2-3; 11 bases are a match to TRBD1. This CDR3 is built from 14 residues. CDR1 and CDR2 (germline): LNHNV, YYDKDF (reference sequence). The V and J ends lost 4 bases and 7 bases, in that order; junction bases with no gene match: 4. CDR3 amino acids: CATSTGTGGNTQYF. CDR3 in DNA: TGTGCCACCAGCACCGGGACAGGGGGTAATACGCAGTATTTT.

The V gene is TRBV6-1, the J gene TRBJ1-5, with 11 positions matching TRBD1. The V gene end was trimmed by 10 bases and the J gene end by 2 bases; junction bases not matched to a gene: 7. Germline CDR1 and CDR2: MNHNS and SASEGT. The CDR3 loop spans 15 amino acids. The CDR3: CAIWTGGAGNQPQHF. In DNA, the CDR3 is TGTGCCATCTGGACAGGGGGCGCGGGCAATCAGCCCCAGCATTTT.

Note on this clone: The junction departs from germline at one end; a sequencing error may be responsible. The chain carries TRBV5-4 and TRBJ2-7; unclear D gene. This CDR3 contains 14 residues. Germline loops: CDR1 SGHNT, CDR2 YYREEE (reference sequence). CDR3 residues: CASSPRYLSSEQYF. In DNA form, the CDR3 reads TGTGCCAGCAGCCCCAGGTATCTCTCCTCCGAGCAGTACTTC.

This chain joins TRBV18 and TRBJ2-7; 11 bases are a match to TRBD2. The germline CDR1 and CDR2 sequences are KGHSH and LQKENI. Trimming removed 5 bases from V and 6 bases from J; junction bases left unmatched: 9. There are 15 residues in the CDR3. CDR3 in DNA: TGTGCCAGCTCAGGACTACTAGCGGGAGTACCCGAGCAGTACTTC. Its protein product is CASSGLLAGVPEQYF.

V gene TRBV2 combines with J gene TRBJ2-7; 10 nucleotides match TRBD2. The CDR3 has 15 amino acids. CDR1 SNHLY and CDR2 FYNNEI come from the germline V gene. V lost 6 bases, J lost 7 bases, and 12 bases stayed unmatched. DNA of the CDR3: TGTGCCAGCAGGAGGACTAGCGGCAACCTGGGGGAGCAGTACTTC. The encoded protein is CASRRTSGNLGEQYF.

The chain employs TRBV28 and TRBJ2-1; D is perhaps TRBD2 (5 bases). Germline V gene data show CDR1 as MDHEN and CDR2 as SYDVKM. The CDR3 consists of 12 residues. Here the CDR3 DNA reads TGTGCAGAGGGCAACAACTACAATGAGCAGTTCTTC. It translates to CAEGNNYNEQFF.